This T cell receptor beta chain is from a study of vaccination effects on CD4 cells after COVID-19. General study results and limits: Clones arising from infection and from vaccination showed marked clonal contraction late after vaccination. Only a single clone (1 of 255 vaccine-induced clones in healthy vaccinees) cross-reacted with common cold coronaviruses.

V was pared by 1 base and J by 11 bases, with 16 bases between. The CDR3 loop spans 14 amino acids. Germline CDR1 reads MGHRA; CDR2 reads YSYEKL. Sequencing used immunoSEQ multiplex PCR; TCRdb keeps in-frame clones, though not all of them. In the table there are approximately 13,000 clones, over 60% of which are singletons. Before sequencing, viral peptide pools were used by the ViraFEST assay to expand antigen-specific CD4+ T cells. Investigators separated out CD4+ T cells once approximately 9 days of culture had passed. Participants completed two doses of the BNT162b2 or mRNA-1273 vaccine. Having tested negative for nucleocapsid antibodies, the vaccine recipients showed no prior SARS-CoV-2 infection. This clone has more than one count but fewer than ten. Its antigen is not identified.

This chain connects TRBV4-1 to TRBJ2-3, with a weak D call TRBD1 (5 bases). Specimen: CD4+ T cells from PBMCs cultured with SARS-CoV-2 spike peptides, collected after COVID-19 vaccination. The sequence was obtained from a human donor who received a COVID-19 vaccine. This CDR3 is CASSQGTTAPRQYF. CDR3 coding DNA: TGCGCCAGCAGCCAAGGAACGACAGCGCCCCGGCAGTATTTT.